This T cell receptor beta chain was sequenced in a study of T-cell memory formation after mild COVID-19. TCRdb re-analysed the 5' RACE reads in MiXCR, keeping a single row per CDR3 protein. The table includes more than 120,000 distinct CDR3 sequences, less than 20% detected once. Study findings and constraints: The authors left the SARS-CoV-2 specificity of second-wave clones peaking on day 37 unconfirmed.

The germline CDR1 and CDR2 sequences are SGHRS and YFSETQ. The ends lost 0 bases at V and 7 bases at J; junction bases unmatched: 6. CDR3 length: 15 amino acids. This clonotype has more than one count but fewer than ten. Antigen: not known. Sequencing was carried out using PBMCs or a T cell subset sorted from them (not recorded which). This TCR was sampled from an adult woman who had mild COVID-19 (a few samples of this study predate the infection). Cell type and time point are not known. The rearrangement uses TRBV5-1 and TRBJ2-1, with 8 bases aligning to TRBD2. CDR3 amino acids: CASSLVAGLSNEQFF. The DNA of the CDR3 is TGCGCCAGCAGCTTGGTAGCGGGGTTGTCGAATGAGCAGTTCTTC.